A single TCR beta chain is shown here with its context. This CDR3 spans 15 amino acids. V lost 5 bases and J 1 base, leaving 12 bases between the germline ends. Germline lookup yields CDR1 GTSNPN and CDR2 SVGIG (reference sequence). This sample is part of a study of OX40 agonist ivuxolimab in advanced cancers. Study-level information: The mean age was about 57 years, ranging from 23 to 79, with about 87% of participants male. Three patients had partial responses: one hepatocellular carcinoma, two cutaneous melanoma.

Assay: immunoSEQ multiplex PCR; the TCRdb copy retains only in-frame clones and omits some. Of 55,000 to 75,000 clones listed, around 85% are singletons. This receptor was identified in an adult with an advanced solid tumor such as melanoma, head and neck, liver or kidney cancer. V usage is TRBV30 and J usage is TRBJ2-6; D could derive from TRBD1 or TRBD2 (5 bases each). Sequencing used CD4+ or CD8+ T cells sorted from blood, obtained in a trial of the OX40 agonist ivuxolimab. The CDR3 DNA reads as TGTGCCTGGTATAGACAGCGGTCTGGGGCCAACGTCCTGACTTTC. This encodes CAWYRQRSGANVLTF.